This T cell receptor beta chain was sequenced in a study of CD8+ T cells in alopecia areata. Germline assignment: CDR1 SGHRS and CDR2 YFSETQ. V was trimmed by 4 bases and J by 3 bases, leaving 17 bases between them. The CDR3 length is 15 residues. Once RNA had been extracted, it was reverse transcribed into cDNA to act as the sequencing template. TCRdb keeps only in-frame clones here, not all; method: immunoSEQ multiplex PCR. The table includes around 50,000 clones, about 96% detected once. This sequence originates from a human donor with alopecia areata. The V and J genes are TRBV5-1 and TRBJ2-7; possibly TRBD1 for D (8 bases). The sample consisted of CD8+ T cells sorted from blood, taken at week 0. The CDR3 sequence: CASSLTDREGYEQYF. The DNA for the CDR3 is TGCGCCAGCAGCCTGACGGACAGGGAGGGCTACGAGCAGTACTTC.